This is a list of T cell receptor beta chains from one sample in a study of sequential checkpoint blockade in melanoma. The table came from immunoSEQ multiplex PCR; TCRdb's copy has only in-frame clones and leaves some out. This sample has over 25,000 clones, with roughly 77% found just once. Sequences were derived from CD8+ T cells sorted from blood (inferred from file names), sampled from a patient given nivolumab and ipilimumab in sequence. Source of these receptors: a human donor with melanoma. Both conserved end residues are part of each CDR3. The D gene is left open where the match is weak. Clone size is shown for a subset of rows, as once, few, many or a class of expanded clone.

clone_size	j_call	v_call	d_call	cdr3_nt	cdr3_aa
-	TRBJ1-5	TRBV27	-	TGTGCCACCGGGGTGGGGAATCAGCCCCAGCATTTT	CATGVGNQPQHF
-	TRBJ1-1	TRBV7-9	-	TGTGCCAGCAGCTCCCCCGCAGAGAACACTGAAGCTTTCTTT	CASSSPAENTEAFF
few	TRBJ2-5	TRBV6-1	-	TGTGCCAGCAGTGAATCCGACCGCCCCGGGGAGACCCAGTACTTC	CASSESDRPGETQYF
-	TRBJ2-1	TRBV5-6	TRBD1	TGTGCCAGCAGCTTTGGGACAGGGCAGTTCTTC	CASSFGTGQFF
-	TRBJ2-3	TRBV19	-	TGTGCCAGTAGTATGGTTAGCGGTAGCACAGATACGCAGTATTTT	CASSMVSGSTDTQYF
-	TRBJ2-7	TRBV4-2	-	TGTGCCAGCAGCCAGGGCAGAACCTACGAGCAGTACTTC	CASSQGRTYEQYF
-	TRBJ1-1	TRBV9	-	TGTGCCAGCACCACTCAGGCCGGCGAAGCTTTCTTT	CASTTQAGEAFF
-	TRBJ1-4	TRBV10-2	TRBD1	TGCGCCAGCAGGTGGACAGGTGCAACTAATGAAAAACTGTTTTTT	CASRWTGATNEKLFF
-	TRBJ2-2	TRBV7-2	-	TGTGCCAGCAGCTTATGGTCAGACACCGGGGAGCTGTTTTTT	CASSLWSDTGELFF
-	TRBJ2-2	TRBV9	TRBD2	TGTGCCAGCAGCGTAAACAAGCGGGGGATTAACACCGGGGAGCTGTTTTTT	CASSVNKRGINTGELFF
-	TRBJ2-3	TRBV19	-	TGTGCCAGTAGTAGAGTGACAGCAGATACGCAGTATTTT	CASSRVTADTQYF
few	TRBJ1-2	TRBV5-8	-	TGTGCCAGCAGCTTGGCCACAGCCCTCCATGGCTACACCTTC	CASSLATALHGYTF
-	TRBJ2-1	TRBV7-9	-	TGTGCCAGCAGCTTACAGGGGAATGAGCAGTTCTTC	CASSLQGNEQFF
few	TRBJ2-3	TRBV7-8	TRBD2	TGTGCCAGCAGCTTAGTCAGCGGGGGGATCAATACGCAGTATTTT	CASSLVSGGINTQYF
-	TRBJ2-7	TRBV29-1	-	TGCAGCGTTCAGACAGGCCCCTACGAGCAGTACTTC	CSVQTGPYEQYF
once	TRBJ2-7	TRBV6-1	TRBD1	TGTGCCAGCAGCCCGGGACAGGAGAGCTCCTACGAGCAGTACTTC	CASSPGQESSYEQYF
few	TRBJ2-1	TRBV7-9	TRBD2	TGTGCCAGCAGCTTCGAAGCGGGGGGGTTCGTTGAGCAGTTCTTC	CASSFEAGGFVEQFF
-	TRBJ2-2	TRBV9	TRBD1	TGTGCCAGCAGCGTAGATCCGGGACAGGTACTAATCGGGGAGCTGTTTTTT	CASSVDPGQVLIGELFF
-	TRBJ2-1	TRBV9	TRBD2	TGTGCCAGCAGCGTAGTTGCTAGCGGGGGCTACAATGAGCAGTTCTTC	CASSVVASGGYNEQFF
few	TRBJ1-1	TRBV4-1	-	TGCGCCAGCAGCTCCGGGGGGACACTTGAAGCTTTCTTT	CASSSGGTLEAFF
-	TRBJ2-3	TRBV5-6	TRBD1	TGTGCCAGCAGCTTGGCCGGGACAGGGTATGGCACAGATACGCAGTATTTT	CASSLAGTGYGTDTQYF
few	TRBJ2-3	TRBV4-2	TRBD2	TGTGCCAGCAGCCAAGAGAAGGGAGGGGCAGATACGCAGTATTTT	CASSQEKGGADTQYF
-	TRBJ2-5	TRBV6-5	TRBD2	TGTGCCAGCAGTTACTCGAAATACGGGGGGGAAGAGACCCAGTACTTC	CASSYSKYGGEETQYF
-	TRBJ2-3	TRBV6-6	-	TGTGCCAGCAGTCGGACAGCCACAGATACGCAGTATTTT	CASSRTATDTQYF